The T cell receptor beta chain under discussion was sequenced for a study of blood T cell repertoires in COVID-19. Trimming removed 5 bases at V and 4 bases at J, with 32 bases between. Germline V gives CDR1 MDHEN, CDR2 SYDVKM. CDR3 length equals 20 residues. Cohort 3 recovery required two negative PCRs, clearance, or symptom resolution. The table came from immunoSEQ multiplex PCR; TCRdb's copy has only in-frame clones and leaves some out. The sample includes about 170,000 clones, 70% to 90% seen only once; the top ten take approximately 0.8%. This chain joins TRBV28 and TRBJ1-2; possibly TRBD1 for D (6 bases). This sequence was found in a woman in her late teens or twenties who had recovered from COVID-19. Source material: PBMCs or T cells enriched from blood (not recorded which). The CDR3 here is CASSPLLTIQGSPGSYGYTF. The CDR3 DNA reads TGTGCCAGCAGTCCTTTACTGACAATTCAGGGGAGCCCGGGGTCCTATGGCTACACCTTC.